This T cell receptor beta chain was documented in a study of T cell changes during pregnancy in multiple sclerosis. This clone has a single count. Profiled with immunoSEQ multiplex PCR; TCRdb holds only in-frame clones, not every one. The sample contains approximately 68,000 clones, 90% to 95% of which appear only once. The TCR was taken from a female donor with multiple sclerosis, enrolled in a pregnancy study. Specimen: peripheral blood, collected in the second trimester of pregnancy.

The CDR3, as DNA: TGTGCCTGGAGTTATGGGCTTTCCACAGATACGCAGTATTTT. It specifies CAWSYGLSTDTQYF. The chain joins TRBV30 to TRBJ2-3; no firm D call. The CDR3 contains 14 residues. The V gene's germline CDR1 is GTSNPN and CDR2 SVGIG (reference sequence). Trimming removed 2 bases at V and 2 bases at J, with 11 bases between.